This T cell receptor beta chain emerged from a study of cytomegalovirus exposure and HLA in healthy donors. This CDR3 is built from 17 residues. The germline V gene encodes CDR1 LGHNA and CDR2 YSLEER. The donors (healthy individuals) were bone marrow donors. PCR employed 60 Vbeta and 13 Jbeta primers. The repertoire was sequenced with immunoSEQ multiplex PCR; TCRdb's copy has only in-frame clones and lacks some. The sample includes around 150,000 clones, about three quarters of them seen just once. The origin of this receptor is a man younger than 35 in good health and CMV-seronegative. This chain links TRBV4-3 with TRBJ2-5, with D unclear. The DNA end lines up better with TRBJ2-7; the J call may be wrong. The sample comprised PBMCs. CDR3 residues: CASSQEPLGAYSYEQYF. CDR3 nucleotides: TGCGCCAGCAGCCAGGAACCCCTAGGCGCATACTCCTACGAGCAGTACTTC.